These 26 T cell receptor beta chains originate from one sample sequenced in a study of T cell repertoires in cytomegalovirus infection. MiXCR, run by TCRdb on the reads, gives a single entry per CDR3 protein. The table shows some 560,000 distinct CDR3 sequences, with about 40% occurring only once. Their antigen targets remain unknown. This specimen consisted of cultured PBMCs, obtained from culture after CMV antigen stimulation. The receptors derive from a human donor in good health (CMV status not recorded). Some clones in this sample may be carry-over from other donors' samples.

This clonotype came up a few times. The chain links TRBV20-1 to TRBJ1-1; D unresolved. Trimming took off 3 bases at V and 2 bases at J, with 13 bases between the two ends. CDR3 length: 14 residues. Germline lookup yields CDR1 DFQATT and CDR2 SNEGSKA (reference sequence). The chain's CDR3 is CSARVKTRNTEAFF. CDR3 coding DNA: TGCAGTGCTAGGGTCAAGACAAGAAACACTGAAGCTTTCTTT.

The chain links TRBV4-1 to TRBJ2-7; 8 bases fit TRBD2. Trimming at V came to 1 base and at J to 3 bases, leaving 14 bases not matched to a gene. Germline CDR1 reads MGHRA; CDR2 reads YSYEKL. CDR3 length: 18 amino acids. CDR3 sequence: CASSQAGSSGSYDYEQYF. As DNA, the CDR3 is TGCGCCAGCAGCCAAGCCGGCTCAAGCGGGAGCTACGACTACGAGCAGTACTTC.

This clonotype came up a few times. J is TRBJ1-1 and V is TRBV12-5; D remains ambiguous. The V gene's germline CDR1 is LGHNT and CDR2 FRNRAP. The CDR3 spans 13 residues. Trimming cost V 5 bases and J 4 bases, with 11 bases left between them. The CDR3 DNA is TGTGCTAGTGGTATCGCCCTGGGCACTGAAGCTTTCTTT. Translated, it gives CASGIALGTEAFF.

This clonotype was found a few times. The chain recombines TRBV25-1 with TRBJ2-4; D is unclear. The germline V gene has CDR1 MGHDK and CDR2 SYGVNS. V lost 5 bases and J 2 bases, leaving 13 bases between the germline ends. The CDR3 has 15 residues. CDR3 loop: CASSLDVRTKNIQYF. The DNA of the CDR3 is TGTGCCAGCAGTTTGGACGTGAGGACCAAAAACATTCAGTACTTC.

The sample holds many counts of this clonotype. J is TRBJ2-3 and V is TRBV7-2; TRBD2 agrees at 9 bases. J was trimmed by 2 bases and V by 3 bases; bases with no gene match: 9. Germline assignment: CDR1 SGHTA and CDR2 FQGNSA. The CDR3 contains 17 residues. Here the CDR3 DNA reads TGTGCCAGCAGCTTGGCCTTGCTAGCGGGGCACACAGATACGCAGTATTTT. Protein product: CASSLALLAGHTDTQYF.

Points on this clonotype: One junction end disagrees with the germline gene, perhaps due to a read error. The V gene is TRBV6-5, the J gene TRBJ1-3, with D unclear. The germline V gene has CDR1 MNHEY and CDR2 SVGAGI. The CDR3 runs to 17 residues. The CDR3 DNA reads TGTGCTAGCAGCATAAGAAAGCTCGGCTACTCTGGAAACACCATATATTTT. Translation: CASSIRKLGYSGNTIYF.

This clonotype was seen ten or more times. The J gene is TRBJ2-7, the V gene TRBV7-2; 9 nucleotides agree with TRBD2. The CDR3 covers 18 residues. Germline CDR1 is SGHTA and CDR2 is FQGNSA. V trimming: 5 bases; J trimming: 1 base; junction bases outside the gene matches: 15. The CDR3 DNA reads TGTGCCAGCAGCCCCCGTCTGGCGGGAGGGCCGAAGTCCTACGAGCAGTACTTC. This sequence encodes CASSPRLAGGPKSYEQYF.

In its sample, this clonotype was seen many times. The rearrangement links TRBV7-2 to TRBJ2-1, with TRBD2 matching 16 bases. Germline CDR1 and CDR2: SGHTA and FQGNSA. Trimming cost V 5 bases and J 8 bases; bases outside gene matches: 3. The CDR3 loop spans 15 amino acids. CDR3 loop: CASSLGLAGGDEQFF. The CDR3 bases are TGTGCCAGCAGCCTGGGACTAGCGGGAGGGGATGAGCAGTTCTTC. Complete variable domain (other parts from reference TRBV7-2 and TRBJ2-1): GAGVSQSPSNKVTEKGKDVELRCDPISGHTALYWYRQSLGQGLEFLIYFQGNSAPDKSGLPSDRFSAERTGGSVSTLTIQRTQQEDSAVYLCASSLGLAGGDEQFFGPGTRLTVL.

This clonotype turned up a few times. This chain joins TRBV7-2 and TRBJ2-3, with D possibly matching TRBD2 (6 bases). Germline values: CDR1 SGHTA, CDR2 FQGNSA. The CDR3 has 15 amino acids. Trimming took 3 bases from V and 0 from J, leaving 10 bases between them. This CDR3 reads CASSFRRGSTDTQYF. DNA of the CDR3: TGTGCCAGCAGCTTTAGGCGGGGTAGCACAGATACGCAGTATTTT.

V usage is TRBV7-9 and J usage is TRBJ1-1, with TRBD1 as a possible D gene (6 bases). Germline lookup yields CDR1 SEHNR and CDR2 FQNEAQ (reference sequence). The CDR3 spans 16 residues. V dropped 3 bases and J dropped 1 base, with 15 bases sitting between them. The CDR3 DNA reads TGTGCCAGCAGCTTGGTCAAACGGACAGCGAACACTGAAGCTTTCTTT. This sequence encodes CASSLVKRTANTEAFF. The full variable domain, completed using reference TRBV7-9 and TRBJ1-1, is DTGVSQNPRHKITKRGQNVTFRCDPISEHNRLYWYRQTLGQGPEFLTYFQNEAQLEKSRLLSDRFSAERPKGSFSTLEIQRTEQGDSAMYLCASSLVKRTANTEAFFGQGTRLTVV.

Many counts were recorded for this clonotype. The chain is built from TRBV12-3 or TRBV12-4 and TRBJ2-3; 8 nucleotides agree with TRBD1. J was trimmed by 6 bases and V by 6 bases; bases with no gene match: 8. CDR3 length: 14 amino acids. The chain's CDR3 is CASRATGEVDTQYF. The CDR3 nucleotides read TGTGCCAGCAGGGCGACAGGGGAGGTGGATACGCAGTATTTT.

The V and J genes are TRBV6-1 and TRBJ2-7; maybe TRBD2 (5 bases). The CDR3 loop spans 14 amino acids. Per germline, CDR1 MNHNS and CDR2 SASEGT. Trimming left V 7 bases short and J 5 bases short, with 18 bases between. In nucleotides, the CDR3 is TGTGCCAGCATCTCTAGCCGGATTGGAGACGAGCAGTACTTC. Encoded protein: CASISSRIGDEQYF.

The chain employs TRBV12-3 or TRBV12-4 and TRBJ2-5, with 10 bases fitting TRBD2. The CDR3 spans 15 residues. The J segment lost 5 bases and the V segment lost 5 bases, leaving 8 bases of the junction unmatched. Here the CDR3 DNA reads TGTGCCAGCAGTACCAGCGGGGGGGCGGTTGAGACCCAGTACTTC. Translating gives CASSTSGGAVETQYF.

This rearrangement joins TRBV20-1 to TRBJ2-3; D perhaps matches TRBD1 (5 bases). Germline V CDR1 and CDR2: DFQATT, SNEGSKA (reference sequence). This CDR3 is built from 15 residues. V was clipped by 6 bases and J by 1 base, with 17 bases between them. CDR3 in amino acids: CSAKLGRDGTDTQYF. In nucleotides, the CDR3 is TGCAGTGCAAAGCTGGGCAGGGATGGCACAGATACGCAGTATTTT.

CDR3: CASSWPSRAETDTQYF. The CDR3 DNA follows: TGTGCCAGCAGCTGGCCGAGCAGGGCCGAGACAGATACGCAGTATTTT. The rearrangement uses TRBV7-3 and TRBJ2-3, with a tentative D call TRBD1 (5 bases). This CDR3 is built from 16 residues. Per the germline V gene, CDR1 is SGHTA and CDR2 is FQGTGA. V gave up 4 bases and J gave up 3 bases, with 17 bases separating them.

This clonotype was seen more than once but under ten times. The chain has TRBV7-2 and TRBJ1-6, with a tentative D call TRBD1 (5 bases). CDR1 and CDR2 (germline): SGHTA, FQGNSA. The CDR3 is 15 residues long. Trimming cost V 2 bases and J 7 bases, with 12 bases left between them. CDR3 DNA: TGTGCCAGCAGCTTATTGGGAACAGGAAATTCACCCCTCCACTTT. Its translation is CASSLLGTGNSPLHF.

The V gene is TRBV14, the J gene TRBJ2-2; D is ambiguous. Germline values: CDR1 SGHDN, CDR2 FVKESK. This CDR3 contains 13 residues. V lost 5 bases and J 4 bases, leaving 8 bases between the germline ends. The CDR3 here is CASSLSVTGELFF. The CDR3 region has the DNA TGTGCCAGCAGCTTATCAGTCACCGGGGAGCTGTTTTTT.

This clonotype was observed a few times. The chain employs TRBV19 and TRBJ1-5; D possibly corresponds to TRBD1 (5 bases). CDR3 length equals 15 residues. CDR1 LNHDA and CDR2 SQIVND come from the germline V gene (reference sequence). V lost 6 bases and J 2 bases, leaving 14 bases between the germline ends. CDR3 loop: CASSPSLGGNQPQHF. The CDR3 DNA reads TGTGCCAGTAGCCCGTCGTTGGGGGGCAATCAGCCCCAGCATTTT. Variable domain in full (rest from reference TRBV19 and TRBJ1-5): DGGITQSPKYLFRKEGQNVTLSCEQNLNHDAMYWYRQDPGQGLRLIYYSQIVNDFQKGDIAEGYSVSREKKESFPLTVTSAQKNPTAFYLCASSPSLGGNQPQHFGDGTRLSIL.

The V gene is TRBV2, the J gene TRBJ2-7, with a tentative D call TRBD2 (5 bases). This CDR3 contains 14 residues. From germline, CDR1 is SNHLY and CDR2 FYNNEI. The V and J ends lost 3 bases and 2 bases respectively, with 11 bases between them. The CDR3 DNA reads TGTGCCAGCAGTGATGTTGGGAGCGCCTACGAGCAGTACTTC. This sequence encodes CASSDVGSAYEQYF.

The CDR3: CAWSARENSPLHF. CDR3 coding DNA: TGTGCCTGGAGTGCCAGGGAGAATTCACCCCTCCACTTT. This chain links TRBV30 with TRBJ1-6; weak D call: TRBD1 (5 bases). This CDR3 is built from 13 residues. The germline V gene has CDR1 GTSNPN and CDR2 SVGIG (reference sequence). V lost 1 base and J 7 bases, leaving 8 bases between the germline ends.

CDR3 coding DNA: TGCAGTGCTACCCCGAGCACCAACTCTGAGCAGTTCTTC. Protein product: CSATPSTNSEQFF. The rearrangement joins TRBV20-1 to TRBJ2-1, with D hard to call. Germline CDR1 reads DFQATT; CDR2 reads SNEGSKA (reference sequence). This CDR3 comprises 13 residues. V shed 4 bases and J shed 9 bases, with 16 bases lying between them.

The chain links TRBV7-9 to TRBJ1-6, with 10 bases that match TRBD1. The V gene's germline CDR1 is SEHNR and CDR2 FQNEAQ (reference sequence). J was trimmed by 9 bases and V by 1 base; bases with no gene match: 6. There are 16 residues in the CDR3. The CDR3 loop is CASSLVWDRGGSPLHF. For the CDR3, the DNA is TGTGCCAGCAGCTTAGTTTGGGACAGGGGTGGTTCACCCCTCCACTTT. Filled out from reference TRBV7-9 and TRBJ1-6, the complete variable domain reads DTGVSQNPRHKITKRGQNVTFRCDPISEHNRLYWYRQTLGQGPEFLTYFQNEAQLEKSRLLSDRFSAERPKGSFSTLEIQRTEQGDSAMYLCASSLVWDRGGSPLHFGNGTRLTVT.

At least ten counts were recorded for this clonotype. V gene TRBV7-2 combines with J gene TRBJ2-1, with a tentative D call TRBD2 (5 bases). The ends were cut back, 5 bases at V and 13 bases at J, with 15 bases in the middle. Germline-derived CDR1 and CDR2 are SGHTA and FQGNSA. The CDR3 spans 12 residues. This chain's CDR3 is CASSAPGRSQFF. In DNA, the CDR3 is TGTGCCAGCAGCGCACCGGGAAGAAGCCAGTTCTTC. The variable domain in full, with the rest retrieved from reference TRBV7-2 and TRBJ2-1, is GAGVSQSPSNKVTEKGKDVELRCDPISGHTALYWYRQSLGQGLEFLIYFQGNSAPDKSGLPSDRFSAERTGGSVSTLTIQRTQQEDSAVYLCASSAPGRSQFFGPGTRLTVL.

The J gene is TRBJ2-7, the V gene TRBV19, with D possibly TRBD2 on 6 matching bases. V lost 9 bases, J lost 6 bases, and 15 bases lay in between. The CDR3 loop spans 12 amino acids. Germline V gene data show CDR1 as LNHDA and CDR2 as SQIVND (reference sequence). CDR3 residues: CASNNGGTEQYF. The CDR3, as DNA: TGTGCCAGCAACAACGGGGGTACCGAGCAGTACTTC.

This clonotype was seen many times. In DNA, the CDR3 is TGTGCCAGCAGCTTAAGGGCAGGGCTGGATTCACCCCTCCACTTT. This gives the protein CASSLRAGLDSPLHF. The chain combines TRBV7-2 with TRBJ1-6; TRBD1 might be the D (5 bases). V lost 2 bases and J 8 bases, leaving 13 bases between the germline ends. The CDR3 contains 15 residues. Germline V lookup: CDR1 SGHTA, CDR2 FQGNSA.

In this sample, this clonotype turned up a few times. CDR3 coding DNA: TGTGCCCCCCCGGGACAGGGACGTTTCGGTGAGCAGTTCTTC. Translation: CAPPGQGRFGEQFF. The V call is TRBV24-1, the J call TRBJ2-1; 9 bases align to TRBD1. V lost 12 bases to trimming and J lost 9 bases; unmatched junction nucleotides: 14. CDR1 and CDR2 from the germline V gene are KGHDR and SFDVKD. The length of the CDR3 is 14 residues.